This is a list of T cell receptor beta chains from one sample in a study of T cells in Graves' hyperthyroidism and ophthalmopathy. TCRdb passed the multiplex PCR reads through MiXCR, listing each CDR3 protein once. The table includes just under 750,000 distinct CDR3 sequences, just over 35% detected once. Sequenced: blood. The receptor source for this set is a woman aged 40 to 50 with Graves' hyperthyroidism. The CDR3 runs from the conserved cysteine through the conserved F or W.

>TRBJ2-3|TRBV10-3
CATREDTQYF
>TRBJ1-4|TRBV12-3/TRBV12-4
CASSLRGHVELFF
>TRBJ1-4|TRBV12-3/TRBV12-4
CASSPGGVFNEKLFF
>TRBJ2-3|TRBV9
CASSVGPRASTDTQYF
>TRBJ1-5|TRBV7-2
CASSLSGGGSNQPQHF
>TRBJ2-2|TRBV5-1
CASSLGGDITGELFF
>TRBJ2-2|TRBV7-9
CASRHALQPNTGELFF
>TRBJ1-1|TRBV4-3
CASSPPGIGTEAFF
>TRBJ2-7|TRBV19
CASSEQRASDEQYF
>TRBJ2-5|TRBV19
CASSSPGAQETQYF
>TRBJ2-7|TRBV29-1
CSVVREGEQYF
>TRBJ1-6|TRBV10-3
CAIRGQGGPLSPLHF
>TRBJ1-6|TRBV7-2
CASSQVSGTFANSPLHF
>TRBJ1-5|TRBV6-5
CASSQTGGPSNQPQHF
>TRBJ1-2|TRBV7-8
CASSQDIYAYGYTF
>TRBJ1-2|TRBV6-5
CASSYSGTDYGYTF
>TRBJ2-3|TRBV5-4
CASSLDSGNTQYF
>TRBJ2-3|TRBV7-9
CASSQGGASGSTDTQYF
>TRBJ1-2|TRBV12-3/TRBV12-4
CASSRGTARDGYTF
>TRBJ2-5|TRBV20-1
CSAIGRGYNQPQYF
>TRBJ1-5|TRBV12-3/TRBV12-4
CASSLIRGGGQPQHF
>TRBJ2-7|TRBV29-1
CSVGAGGQGEQYF